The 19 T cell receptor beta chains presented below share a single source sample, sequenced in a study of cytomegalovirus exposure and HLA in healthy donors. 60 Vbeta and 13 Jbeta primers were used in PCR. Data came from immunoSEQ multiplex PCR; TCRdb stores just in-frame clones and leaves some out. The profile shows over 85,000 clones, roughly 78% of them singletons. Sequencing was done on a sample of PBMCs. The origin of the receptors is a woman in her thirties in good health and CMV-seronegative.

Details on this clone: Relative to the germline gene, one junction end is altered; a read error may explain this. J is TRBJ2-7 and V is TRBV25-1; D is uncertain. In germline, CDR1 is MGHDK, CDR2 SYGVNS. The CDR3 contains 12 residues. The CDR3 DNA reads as TGTGCCAGCAGTGATTCCCCTTACGGGCAGTACTTC. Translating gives CASSDSPYGQYF.

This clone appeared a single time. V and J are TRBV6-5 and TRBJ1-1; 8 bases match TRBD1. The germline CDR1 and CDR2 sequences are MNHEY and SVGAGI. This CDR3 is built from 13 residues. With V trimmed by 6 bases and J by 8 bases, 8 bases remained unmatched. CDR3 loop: CASRAGGRPEAFF. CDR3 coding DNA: TGTGCCAGCAGGGCAGGGGGCAGACCAGAAGCTTTCTTT.

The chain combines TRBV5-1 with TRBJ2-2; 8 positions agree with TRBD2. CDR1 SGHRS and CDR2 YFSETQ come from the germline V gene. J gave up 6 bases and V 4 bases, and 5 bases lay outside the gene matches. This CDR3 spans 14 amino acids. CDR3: CASSLGGVPGELFF. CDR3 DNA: TGCGCCAGCAGCCTCGGGGGGGTACCCGGGGAGCTGTTTTTT.

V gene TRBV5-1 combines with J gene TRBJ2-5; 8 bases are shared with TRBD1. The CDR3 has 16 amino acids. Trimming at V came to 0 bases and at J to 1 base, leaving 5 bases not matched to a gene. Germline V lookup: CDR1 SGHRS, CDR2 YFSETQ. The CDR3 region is CASSLAGQEPQETQYF. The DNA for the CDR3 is TGCGCCAGCAGCTTGGCGGGACAGGAGCCCCAAGAGACCCAGTACTTC. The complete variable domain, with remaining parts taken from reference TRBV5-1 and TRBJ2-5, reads KAGVTQTPRYLIKTRGQQVTLSCSPISGHRSVSWYQQTPGQGLQFLFEYFSETQRNKGNFPGRFSGRQFSNSRSEMNVSTLELGDSALYLCASSLAGQEPQETQYFGPGTRLLVL.

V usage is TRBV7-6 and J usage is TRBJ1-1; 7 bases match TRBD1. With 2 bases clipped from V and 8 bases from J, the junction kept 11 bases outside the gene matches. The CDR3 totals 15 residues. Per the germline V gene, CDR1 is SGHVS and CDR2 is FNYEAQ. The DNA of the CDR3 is TGTGCCAGCAGCTTACTTCCAGGGGGGCCGTCGGAAGCTTTCTTT. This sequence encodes CASSLLPGGPSEAFF.

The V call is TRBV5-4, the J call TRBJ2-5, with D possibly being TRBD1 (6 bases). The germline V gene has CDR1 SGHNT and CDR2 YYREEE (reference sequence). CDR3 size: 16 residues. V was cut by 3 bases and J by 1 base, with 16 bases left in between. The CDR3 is CASSSMTGGGQETQYF. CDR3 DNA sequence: TGTGCCAGCAGCTCCATGACAGGAGGAGGCCAAGAGACCCAGTACTTC.

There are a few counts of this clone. In DNA, the CDR3 is TGTGCCAGCAGCTCGACCGGGACTGCGGGCTACGAGCAGTACTTC. Protein: CASSSTGTAGYEQYF. J is TRBJ2-7 and V is TRBV7-3; weak D call: TRBD2 (6 bases). Germline lookup yields CDR1 SGHTA and CDR2 FQGTGA. The CDR3 has 15 residues. Trimming stripped 4 bases from V and 3 bases from J, with 16 bases between.

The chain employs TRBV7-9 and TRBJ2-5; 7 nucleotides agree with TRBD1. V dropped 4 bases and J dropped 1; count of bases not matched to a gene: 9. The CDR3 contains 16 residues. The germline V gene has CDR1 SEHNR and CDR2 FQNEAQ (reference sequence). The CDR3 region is CASSSSPGTAQETQYF. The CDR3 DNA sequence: TGTGCCAGCAGCTCTAGCCCGGGGACAGCCCAAGAGACCCAGTACTTC. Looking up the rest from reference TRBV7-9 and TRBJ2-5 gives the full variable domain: DTGVSQNPRHKITKRGQNVTFRCDPISEHNRLYWYRQTLGQGPEFLTYFQNEAQLEKSRLLSDRFSAERPKGSFSTLEIQRTEQGDSAMYLCASSSSPGTAQETQYFGPGTRLLVL.

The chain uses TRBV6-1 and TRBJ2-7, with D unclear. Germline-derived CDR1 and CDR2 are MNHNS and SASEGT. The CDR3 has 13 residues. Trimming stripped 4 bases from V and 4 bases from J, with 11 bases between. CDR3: CASSVDSGYEQYF. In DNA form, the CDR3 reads TGTGCCAGCAGTGTAGATTCAGGTTACGAGCAGTACTTC.

CDR3 in amino acids: CASSLGTSGTQYF. CDR3 in DNA: TGTGCCAGCAGCTTAGGGACTAGCGGTACGCAGTATTTT. The chain links TRBV7-6 to TRBJ2-3; 10 nucleotides align to TRBD2. The CDR3 extends over 13 amino acids. With V trimmed by 1 base and J by 8 bases, 0 bases remained unmatched. CDR1 is SGHVS and CDR2 is FNYEAQ in the germline V gene.

CDR3 sequence: CASSKDRMNTEAFF. Written as DNA, the CDR3 is TGTGCCAGCAGCAAGGACAGGATGAACACTGAAGCTTTCTTT. The rearrangement links TRBV11-2 to TRBJ1-1, with 7 nucleotides matching TRBD1. Germline CDR1 is SGHAT and CDR2 is FQNNGV. V gave up 5 bases and J gave up 0 bases; unmatched junction bases: 3. The CDR3 is 14 residues long.

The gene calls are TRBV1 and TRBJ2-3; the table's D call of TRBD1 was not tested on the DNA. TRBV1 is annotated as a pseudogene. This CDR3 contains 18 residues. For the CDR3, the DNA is TGCACCAGCAGCCACCGAAAAGGGCTGGGGCTTCGCACAGATACGCAGTATTTT. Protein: CTSSHRKGLGLRTDTQYF.

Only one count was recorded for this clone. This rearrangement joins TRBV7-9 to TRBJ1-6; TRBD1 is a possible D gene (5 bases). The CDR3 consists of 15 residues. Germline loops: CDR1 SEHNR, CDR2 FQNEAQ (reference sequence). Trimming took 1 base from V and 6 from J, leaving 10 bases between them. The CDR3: CASSLGPGPNSPLHF. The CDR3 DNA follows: TGTGCCAGCAGCTTAGGCCCAGGGCCTAATTCACCCCTCCACTTT.

CDR3 DNA: TGTGCCAGCAGCCCCACTTCCTGGACAGGGGATTACTCACCCCTCCACTTT. This gives the protein CASSPTSWTGDYSPLHF. This chain connects TRBV7-9 to TRBJ1-6, with 9 bases matching TRBD1. The V and J ends lost 5 bases and 10 bases, in that order; junction bases with no gene match: 15. Per germline, CDR1 SEHNR and CDR2 FQNEAQ (reference sequence). This CDR3 has 17 residues.

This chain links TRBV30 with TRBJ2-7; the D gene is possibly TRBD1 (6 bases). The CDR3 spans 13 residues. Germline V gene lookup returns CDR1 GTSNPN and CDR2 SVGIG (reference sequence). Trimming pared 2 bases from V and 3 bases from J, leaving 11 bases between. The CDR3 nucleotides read TGTGCCTGGAGTCCAGGGGCCGGCTACGAGCAGTACTTC. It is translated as CAWSPGAGYEQYF.

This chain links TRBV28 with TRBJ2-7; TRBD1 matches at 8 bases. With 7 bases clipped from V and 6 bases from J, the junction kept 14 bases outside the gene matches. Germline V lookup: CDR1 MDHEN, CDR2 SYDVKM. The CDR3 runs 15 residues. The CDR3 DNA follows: TGTGCCAGCACCCTGTCCGGACAGGGCCGGAGCGAGCAGTACTTC. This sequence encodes CASTLSGQGRSEQYF.

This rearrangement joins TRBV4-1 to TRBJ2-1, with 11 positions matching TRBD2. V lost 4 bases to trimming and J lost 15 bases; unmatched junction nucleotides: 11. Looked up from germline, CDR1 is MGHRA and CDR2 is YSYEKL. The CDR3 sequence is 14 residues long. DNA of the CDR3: TGCGCCAGCAGCCGAGACTTACTAGCGGGGGTTATGTTCTTC. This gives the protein CASSRDLLAGVMFF.

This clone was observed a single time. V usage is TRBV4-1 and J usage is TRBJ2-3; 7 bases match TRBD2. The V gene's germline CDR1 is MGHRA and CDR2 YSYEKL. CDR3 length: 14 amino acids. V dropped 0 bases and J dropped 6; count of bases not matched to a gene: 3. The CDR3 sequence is CASSQEVRGDTQYF. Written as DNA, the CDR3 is TGCGCCAGCAGCCAAGAGGTGCGGGGGGATACGCAGTATTTT.

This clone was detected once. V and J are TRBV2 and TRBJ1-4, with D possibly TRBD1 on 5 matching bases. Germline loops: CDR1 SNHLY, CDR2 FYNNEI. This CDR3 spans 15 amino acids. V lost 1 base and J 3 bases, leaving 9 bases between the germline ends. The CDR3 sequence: CASSEGGLSNEKLFF. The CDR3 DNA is TGTGCCAGCAGTGAAGGGGGACTATCTAATGAAAAACTGTTTTTT.